This passage covers 27 T cell receptor beta chains from one sample sequenced in a study of T cell responses to AZD1222 COVID-19 vaccine. Libraries were prepared by immunoSEQ multiplex PCR; TCRdb keeps only in-frame clonotypes and omits some of them. The sample includes approximately 110,000 clones, around 76% of them seen just once. This material consisted of peripheral blood, taken on day 0 of AZD1222 vaccination. The receptors derive from an adult in good health.

This chain connects TRBV7-8 to TRBJ1-2; D unclear. Germline V gene data show CDR1 as SGHVS and CDR2 as FQNEAQ. Trimming took 5 bases from V and 4 from J, leaving 11 bases between them. The CDR3 contains 13 residues. CDR3 in DNA: TGTGCCAGCAGCGACCTGCGGACCTATGGCTACACCTTC. It translates to CASSDLRTYGYTF. The whole variable domain, remainder taken from reference TRBV7-8 and TRBJ1-2, is GAGVSQSPRYKVAKRGQDVALRCDPISGHVSLFWYQQALGQGPEFLTYFQNEAQLDKSGLPSDRFFAERPEGSVSTLKIQRTQQEDSAVYLCASSDLRTYGYTFGSGTRLTVV.

DNA for the CDR3: TGTGCCTGGAGTGTTATCCGACAGGGGGGAAAGTTTGGCACCGGGGAGCTGTTTTTT. Translation gives CAWSVIRQGGKFGTGELFF. The gene calls are TRBV30 and TRBJ2-2, with 9 bases matching TRBD1. The CDR3 runs 19 residues. The V segment lost 0 bases and the J segment 4 bases; nucleotides outside the gene matches: 15. Germline CDR1 and CDR2: GTSNPN and SVGIG (reference sequence).

This chain connects TRBV7-9 to TRBJ2-3, with D perhaps matching TRBD2 (6 bases). Germline CDR1 is SEHNR and CDR2 is FQNEAQ (reference sequence). This CDR3 comprises 15 residues. V was clipped by 5 bases and J by 2 bases, with 14 bases between them. In DNA form, the CDR3 reads TGTGCCAGCAGCCCAACCCTACTAGCCACAGATACGCAGTATTTT. It encodes CASSPTLLATDTQYF.

The chain carries TRBV7-6 and TRBJ2-2, with D maybe TRBD1 (5 bases). The germline V and J ends were trimmed by 1 base and 2 bases, with 11 bases remaining between them. Germline V CDR1 and CDR2: SGHVS, FNYEAQ. This CDR3 contains 16 residues. The CDR3 loop reads CASSLDGRVNTGELFF. The CDR3 DNA reads TGTGCCAGCAGCTTAGATGGCAGGGTAAACACCGGGGAGCTGTTTTTT. The full variable domain, its missing parts supplied by reference TRBV7-6 and TRBJ2-2, is GAGVSQSPRYKVTKRGQDVALRCDPISGHVSLYWYRQALGQGPEFLTYFNYEAQQDKSGLPNDRFSAERPEGSISTLTIQRTEQRDSAMYRCASSLDGRVNTGELFFGEGSRLTVL.

To note about this clone: Other nucleotide sequences in the sample specify the same CDR3. The J gene is TRBJ1-1, the V gene TRBV5-1, with a tentative D call TRBD1 (5 bases). V gave up 2 bases and J gave up 3 bases, with 8 bases separating them. Germline values: CDR1 SGHRS, CDR2 YFSETQ. This CDR3 has 13 residues. The chain's CDR3 is CASSFQGDTEAFF. Here the CDR3 DNA reads TGCGCCAGCAGCTTTCAGGGTGACACTGAAGCTTTCTTT.

A word on this clone: Other DNA sequences in this sample translate to the same CDR3. The genes are TRBV12-3 or TRBV12-4 and TRBJ2-1; tentatively, D is TRBD2 (6 bases). The CDR3 totals 13 residues. V gave up 4 bases and J gave up 2 bases, with 6 bases separating them. In nucleotides, the CDR3 is TGTGCCAGCAGTTCGGGGGCCTACAATGAGCAGTTCTTC. As protein: CASSSGAYNEQFF.

V is TRBV7-9 and J is TRBJ2-5; no reliable D call. The CDR3 has 14 amino acids. Trimming took 5 bases from V and 4 from J, leaving 14 bases between them. Looked up from germline, CDR1 is SEHNR and CDR2 is FQNEAQ (reference sequence). DNA for the CDR3: TGTGCCAGCAGCAGGCTTGGGTTGCGAGAGACCCAGTACTTC. Translated: CASSRLGLRETQYF. The full variable domain, rest sourced from reference TRBV7-9 and TRBJ2-5, is DTGVSQNPRHKITKRGQNVTFRCDPISEHNRLYWYRQTLGQGPEFLTYFQNEAQLEKSRLLSDRFSAERPKGSFSTLEIQRTEQGDSAMYLCASSRLGLRETQYFGPGTRLLVL.

The chain uses TRBV28 and TRBJ1-2; TRBD1 might be the D (6 bases). Per the germline V gene, CDR1 is MDHEN and CDR2 is SYDVKM. This CDR3 is 16 amino acids long. Trimming took 5 bases from V and 1 from J, leaving 17 bases between them. The CDR3 DNA sequence: TGTGCCAGCAGTCCGGCAGACAGGCGGAGTAACTATGGCTACACCTTC. It encodes CASSPADRRSNYGYTF.

The chain is built from TRBV29-1 and TRBJ2-1; TRBD2 agrees at 12 bases. This CDR3 spans 15 amino acids. V trimming: 5 bases; J trimming: 4 bases; junction bases outside the gene matches: 6. CDR1 is SQVTM, CDR2 ANQGSEA, per germline. The DNA for the CDR3 is TGCAGCGTTCAGACTAGCGGGGGAAATTACAATGAGCAGTTCTTC. This codes for CSVQTSGGNYNEQFF.

V usage is TRBV10-2 and J usage is TRBJ2-2, with D possibly called TRBD1 or TRBD2 (5 bases each). Trimming removed 7 bases at V and 5 bases at J, with 23 bases between. The CDR3 is 17 residues long. CDR1 WSHSY and CDR2 SAAADI come from the germline V gene. The CDR3 region is CASTQPLGTLGTGELFF. In DNA form, the CDR3 reads TGCGCCAGCACCCAACCCCTCGGGACCCTGGGGACCGGGGAGCTGTTTTTT.

This chain connects TRBV19 to TRBJ2-1; 8 nucleotides line up with TRBD2. V gave up 6 bases and J gave up 4 bases; unmatched junction bases: 5. Germline V lookup: CDR1 LNHDA, CDR2 SQIVND (reference sequence). The CDR3 contains 14 residues. CDR3 sequence: CASREIAGYNEQFF. The CDR3 coding sequence is TGTGCCAGTAGGGAAATAGCGGGGTACAATGAGCAGTTCTTC. The complete variable domain, with remaining parts taken from reference TRBV19 and TRBJ2-1, reads DGGITQSPKYLFRKEGQNVTLSCEQNLNHDAMYWYRQDPGQGLRLIYYSQIVNDFQKGDIAEGYSVSREKKESFPLTVTSAQKNPTAFYLCASREIAGYNEQFFGPGTRLTVL.

This clone was found once. The chain combines TRBV12-3 or TRBV12-4 with TRBJ1-1, with 9 positions matching TRBD1. V lost 5 bases and J lost 4; bases outside the gene matches: 2. This CDR3 contains 13 residues. Written as DNA, the CDR3 is TGTGCCAGCAGTAAGACAGGGGGCACTGAAGCTTTCTTT. Amino acid sequence: CASSKTGGTEAFF.

V gene TRBV6-5 combines with J gene TRBJ1-4, with a weak D call TRBD1 (6 bases). The ends were cut back, 10 bases at V and 8 bases at J, with 17 bases in the middle. The germline gives CDR1 MNHEY, CDR2 SVGAGI. CDR3 length equals 13 residues. CDR3 sequence (DNA): TGTGCCACCCGGGGGGGCGGTAGGGAAAAACTGTTTTTT. Its translation: CATRGGGREKLFF.

The rearrangement joins TRBV5-4 to TRBJ1-6, with 7 positions matching TRBD1. The CDR3 length is 15 residues. The germline V gene encodes CDR1 SGHNT and CDR2 YYREEE (reference sequence). With 1 base clipped from V and 7 bases from J, the junction kept 5 bases outside the gene matches. The CDR3 bases are TGTGCCAGCAGCTTGAGGGCAGGGGGGAATTCACCCCTCCACTTT. It specifies CASSLRAGGNSPLHF.

The chain carries TRBV14 and TRBJ2-5, with 7 bases fitting TRBD1. Germline CDR1 and CDR2: SGHDN and FVKESK. CDR3 length equals 14 residues. J lost 4 bases, V lost 0 bases, and 2 bases had no gene match. CDR3 sequence: CASSQEGGRETQYF. In nucleotides, the CDR3 is TGTGCCAGCAGCCAAGAAGGGGGCAGAGAGACCCAGTACTTC.

This sequence joins TRBV15 and TRBJ2-3, with unresolved D. There are 14 residues in the CDR3. V was pared by 0 bases and J by 2 bases, with 6 bases between. Germline V gene data show CDR1 as LNHNV and CDR2 as YYDKDF (reference sequence). The DNA of the CDR3 is TGTGCCACCAGCAGAGACGTGGCCACAGATACGCAGTATTTT. Protein: CATSRDVATDTQYF.

V is TRBV5-1 and J is TRBJ1-4, with a possible D match to TRBD1 (6 bases). The V gene lost 0 bases and the J gene lost 3 bases, with 12 bases spanning the gap. CDR1 is SGHRS and CDR2 is YFSETQ in the germline V gene. This CDR3 has 16 residues. This CDR3 reads CASSLGGGRANEKLFF. The CDR3 DNA sequence: TGCGCCAGCAGCTTGGGAGGGGGGCGAGCTAATGAAAAACTGTTTTTT. Supplemented by reference TRBV5-1 and TRBJ1-4, the full variable domain reads KAGVTQTPRYLIKTRGQQVTLSCSPISGHRSVSWYQQTPGQGLQFLFEYFSETQRNKGNFPGRFSGRQFSNSRSEMNVSTLELGDSALYLCASSLGGGRANEKLFFGSGTQLSVL.

The chain has TRBV6-5 and TRBJ1-2; 7 bases align to TRBD1. The V and J ends lost 7 bases and 7 bases, in that order; junction bases with no gene match: 9. This CDR3 is built from 13 residues. In germline, CDR1 is MNHEY, CDR2 SVGAGI. The chain's CDR3 is CASTEDRRTGYTF. CDR3 sequence (DNA): TGTGCCAGCACCGAGGACAGGCGGACTGGCTACACCTTC.

The V gene is TRBV5-1, the J gene TRBJ2-5, with TRBD2 identical over 9 bases. V lost 0 bases, J lost 4 bases, and 1 base stayed unmatched. Germline assignment: CDR1 SGHRS and CDR2 YFSETQ. CDR3 length equals 14 residues. The CDR3 spells CASSLVRGGETQYF. The DNA of the CDR3 is TGCGCCAGCAGCTTGGTGCGGGGGGGAGAGACCCAGTACTTC.

Within the sample, this clone is medium-sized. The gene calls are TRBV5-1 and TRBJ2-1, with 8 bases aligning to TRBD1. V shed 5 bases and J 5 bases; nucleotides not matched to a gene: 9. CDR1 SGHRS and CDR2 YFSETQ come from the germline V gene. This CDR3 spans 15 amino acids. In DNA, the CDR3 is TGCGCCAGCAGATACCCGGGACAGGTCAACAATGAGCAGTTCTTC. This codes for CASRYPGQVNNEQFF.

CDR3: CASSLLIGASYNEQFF. CDR3 nucleotides: TGCGCCAGCAGCTTGTTAATCGGGGCGTCCTACAATGAGCAGTTCTTC. The chain combines TRBV5-1 with TRBJ2-1; D is perhaps TRBD1 or TRBD2 (5 bases each). V lost 1 base, J lost 1 base, and 12 bases lay in between. Germline V gene data show CDR1 as SGHRS and CDR2 as YFSETQ. CDR3 size: 16 residues.

This clone was detected only a few times. The rearrangement uses TRBV27 and TRBJ2-1; 8 bases match TRBD2. The junction had 2 bases not matched to a gene; V was cut back by 2 bases and J by 2 bases. The CDR3 contains 15 residues. Germline loops: CDR1 MNHEY, CDR2 SMNVEV (reference sequence). The CDR3 reads CASSLERGPYNEQFF. The CDR3 DNA sequence: TGTGCCAGCAGTTTAGAGCGGGGGCCCTACAATGAGCAGTTCTTC.

In its sample, this clone was seen once. This chain joins TRBV7-2 and TRBJ1-1, with unresolved D. Per the germline V gene, CDR1 is SGHTA and CDR2 is FQGNSA. This CDR3 contains 13 residues. The germline V and J ends were trimmed by 2 bases and 1 base, with 5 bases remaining between them. CDR3 sequence: CASSLRRNTEAFF. CDR3 sequence (DNA): TGTGCCAGCAGCTTAAGGAGGAACACTGAAGCTTTCTTT.

The rearrangement uses TRBV2 and TRBJ2-7, with D hard to call. The V gene lost 0 bases and the J gene lost 3 bases, with 12 bases spanning the gap. The CDR3 is 15 residues long. Per germline, CDR1 SNHLY and CDR2 FYNNEI. The CDR3 nucleotides read TGTGCCAGCAGTGAAGCAGGGATCCGAATCTACGAGCAGTACTTC. It specifies CASSEAGIRIYEQYF.

V and J are TRBV7-2 and TRBJ1-6, with D unresolved. Germline assignment: CDR1 SGHTA and CDR2 FQGNSA. The CDR3 extends over 13 amino acids. Trimming pared 5 bases from V and 10 bases from J, leaving 12 bases between. The CDR3 DNA reads as TGTGCCAGCAGCATCGACACGGGCTCACCCCTCCACTTT. Amino acid sequence: CASSIDTGSPLHF. The whole variable domain, remainder taken from reference TRBV7-2 and TRBJ1-6, is GAGVSQSPSNKVTEKGKDVELRCDPISGHTALYWYRQSLGQGLEFLIYFQGNSAPDKSGLPSDRFSAERTGGSVSTLTIQRTQQEDSAVYLCASSIDTGSPLHFGNGTRLTVT.

The chain is built from TRBV25-1 and TRBJ2-7; 11 nucleotides line up with TRBD2. The CDR3 extends over 17 amino acids. In germline, CDR1 is MGHDK, CDR2 SYGVNS. Germline trimming cut 4 bases from V and 0 bases from J; bases unmatched to any gene: 8. In DNA, the CDR3 is TGTGCCAGCAGTGGGGTGATAGCGGGGGGGACCTCCTACGAGCAGTACTTC. Translating gives CASSGVIAGGTSYEQYF.

The chain is built from TRBV5-6 and TRBJ1-2; D not resolved. The CDR3 loop spans 12 amino acids. Germline CDR1 and CDR2: SGHDT and YYEEEE. Trimming took 1 base from V and 7 from J, leaving 8 bases between them. CDR3 bases: TGTGCCAGCAGCTTGTCCGGGGTTGGCTACACCTTC. Translating it yields CASSLSGVGYTF.